The rows below give T cell receptor beta chains drawn from one sample of a study of blood T cell repertoires in COVID-19. Measured with immunoSEQ multiplex PCR; TCRdb has only the in-frame clones, and not every one. Of 150,000 to 200,000 clones listed, over 60% are singletons. Sequenced: peripheral blood. The receptors were gathered from a man aged 55 to 70 with acute or convalescent COVID-19. Each CDR3 is given with its conserved first and last residue. The D gene is left open where the match is weak. Clone size is shown for a subset of rows, as once, few, many or a class of expanded clone.

.	TRBV10-2	TRBJ2-7	.	TGCGCCAGCAGTGATAAGACCGGGGCCTACGAGCAGTACTTC	CASSDKTGAYEQYF
.	TRBV27	TRBJ1-5	TRBD1	TGTGCCAGCAGTTTATTCTCCCCAGGGGGCGCCAGCAATCAGCCCCAGCATTTT	CASSLFSPGGASNQPQHF
.	TRBV13	TRBJ2-7	.	TGTGCCAGCAGTACAGCCGTGGCGGGTTCCTACGAGCAGTACTTC	CASSTAVAGSYEQYF
.	TRBV25-1	TRBJ1-1	.	TGTGCCAGCAGTTCCCGGACAGCCAACACTGAAGCTTTCTTT	CASSSRTANTEAFF
.	TRBV5-8	TRBJ1-5	.	TGTGCCAGCAGCGCCTGGTGGGGGGATCAGCCCCAGCATTTT	CASSAWWGDQPQHF
few	TRBV4-1	TRBJ1-2	.	TGCGCCAGCAGCCAAGGAGCAGGGTTGGGCTATGGCTACACCTTC	CASSQGAGLGYGYTF
.	TRBV29-1	TRBJ2-2	TRBD2	TGCAGCGTGGAGACTAGCGGGGTCTTGCATACCGGGGAGCTGTTTTTT	CSVETSGVLHTGELFF
.	TRBV5-1	TRBJ1-3	.	TGCGCCAGCAGCTTGGCCGGGGGGACGGGAAACACCATATATTTT	CASSLAGGTGNTIYF
.	TRBV6-6	TRBJ1-5	TRBD1	TGTGCCAGCAGAAGACAGGGGAATCAGCCCCAGCATTTT	CASRRQGNQPQHF
.	TRBV7-2	TRBJ2-6	TRBD1	TGTGCCAGCAGCCTGCCCGGGACAGGGGCTGGGGCCAACGTCCTGACTTTC	CASSLPGTGAGANVLTF
once	TRBV3-1/TRBV3-2	TRBJ2-5	TRBD2	TGTGCCAGCAGCCATGGAGGACTAGCGGGGGAGAACCAAGAGACCCAGTACTTC	CASSHGGLAGENQETQYF
.	TRBV6-1	TRBJ1-5	.	TGTGCCAGCAGTGACACACAGGGCCGCAATCAGCCCCAGCATTTT	CASSDTQGRNQPQHF
.	TRBV23-1	TRBJ1-5	TRBD1	TGCGCCAGCAGTCAATCGTGGGACAGGGGGCGTAATCAGCCCCAGCATTTT	CASSQSWDRGRNQPQHF
.	TRBV12-5	TRBJ2-5	.	TGTGCTAGTGGTTTGGGTTTTTCGGAGCGAGAGACCCAGTACTTC	CASGLGFSERETQYF
.	TRBV5-1	TRBJ1-4	TRBD1	TGCGCCAGCAGCGGGGGACAGGGGGCTGAAAAACTGTTTTTT	CASSGGQGAEKLFF
.	TRBV11-2	TRBJ2-7	TRBD1	TGTGCCAGCAGCGCCCGACAGGGGTCGACCTACGAGCAGTACTTC	CASSARQGSTYEQYF
.	TRBV12-5	TRBJ1-1	.	TGTGCTAGTGGTCCGAGGGAGAACACTGAAGCTTTCTTT	CASGPRENTEAFF
.	TRBV4-1	TRBJ2-7	TRBD1	TGCGCCAGCAGCCAGGTTACCGGGACAGGGAGGAACGAGCAGTACTTC	CASSQVTGTGRNEQYF
.	TRBV6-5	TRBJ1-5	.	TGTGCCAGCAGTTACGCCCAGAATCAGCCCCAGCATTTT	CASSYAQNQPQHF
few	TRBV11-2	TRBJ1-4	TRBD1	TGTGCCAGCAAGGACAGGGGGCTTAATGAAAAACTGTTTTTT	CASKDRGLNEKLFF
.	TRBV6-5	TRBJ1-1	.	TGTGCCAGCAGTCCCGGGAGGAACACTGAAGCTTTCTTT	CASSPGRNTEAFF
.	TRBV30	TRBJ1-5	.	TGTGCCTGGAGTATATACGGAGGGTCTCAGCATTTT	CAWSIYGGSQHF
.	TRBV5-1	TRBJ2-3	TRBD1	TGCGCCAGCAGCAGGGACAGGGGGCAAGATACGCAGTATTTT	CASSRDRGQDTQYF
.	TRBV2	TRBJ1-3	TRBD1	TGTGCCAGCAGTGCGAGGGACAGCCGCTCTGGAAACACCATATATTTT	CASSARDSRSGNTIYF
few	TRBV6-1	TRBJ1-2	.	TGTGCCAGCAGTGAATCCCCCGGTACTAACTATGGCTACACCTTC	CASSESPGTNYGYTF
few	TRBV4-1	TRBJ1-1	.	TGCGCCAGCAGCCAAGATACGGGCACTGAAGCTTTCTTT	CASSQDTGTEAFF
.	TRBV6-5	TRBJ2-1	TRBD1	TGTGCCAGCACGACAGGGTGGAATGAGCAGTTCTTC	CASTTGWNEQFF
.	TRBV4-3	TRBJ1-1	TRBD1	TGCGCCAGCAGCCAAACAGGGGCGGGAGAAGCTTTCTTT	CASSQTGAGEAFF
.	TRBV5-4	TRBJ2-5	.	TGTGCCAGCAGCTTGGCGCCACAGGGCCCAGAGACCCAGTACTTC	CASSLAPQGPETQYF
.	TRBV5-1	TRBJ2-7	TRBD1	TGCGCCAGCAGCCTAATTCCTTGGGGACAGCCCTCCTACGAGCAGTACTTC	CASSLIPWGQPSYEQYF
.	TRBV19	TRBJ1-1	TRBD1	TGTGCCAGTAGCGTCGACAGGGACACTGAAGCTTTCTTT	CASSVDRDTEAFF
.	TRBV13	TRBJ1-1	TRBD1	TGTGCCAGCAGCTCGGGACAGGGGGACACTGAAGCTTTCTTT	CASSSGQGDTEAFF
few	TRBV24-1	TRBJ2-2	.	TGTGCCACCAGTGTACAGGGCACCGGGGAGCTGTTTTTT	CATSVQGTGELFF
.	TRBV29-1	TRBJ1-5	.	TGCAGCGTTGACCAAGCCGGGGAAACTCAGCCCCAGCATTTT	CSVDQAGETQPQHF
.	TRBV6-5	TRBJ1-2	TRBD1	TGTGCCAGCAGTTACTCACAGGGGAACTATGGCTACACCTTC	CASSYSQGNYGYTF
.	TRBV2	TRBJ2-4	TRBD1	TGTGCCAGCAGGCTAGACAGGGGTGGGACCAAAAACATTCAGTACTTC	CASRLDRGGTKNIQYF
.	TRBV7-3	TRBJ1-2	TRBD1	TGTGCCAGCAGCTTACAGGGACAGGGGGCGGGTGGCTACACCTTC	CASSLQGQGAGGYTF
.	TRBV21-1	TRBJ1-1	.	TGTGCCAGCAGCGGGCCCAACATGAACACTGAAGCTTTCTTT	CASSGPNMNTEAFF
few	TRBV10-2	TRBJ1-5	.	TGCGCCAGCAGTGGGGGGGGTCAGCCATTTGGAGGCAATCAGCCCCAGCATTTT	CASSGGGQPFGGNQPQHF
.	TRBV5-8	TRBJ1-3	.	TGTGCCAGCAGCTTGGCGAGGACATTGTCCTCTGGAAACACCATATATTTT	CASSLARTLSSGNTIYF
.	TRBV27	TRBJ2-1	TRBD2	TGTGCCAGCAGTTTAAAGGCTAGCGGGGGGGCAAATGAGCAGTTCTTC	CASSLKASGGANEQFF
few	TRBV6-1	TRBJ2-7	.	TGTGCCAGCAGTGAATTTCGCTACGAGCAGTACTTC	CASSEFRYEQYF
.	TRBV19	TRBJ1-2	TRBD1	TGTGCCAGTAGCCCCCGACAGGGGAACATCCTTAACTATGGCTACACCTTC	CASSPRQGNILNYGYTF
.	TRBV10-3	TRBJ2-1	TRBD1	TGTGCCATCAGCCCGGACAGGGTAAGCAATGAGCAGTTCTTC	CAISPDRVSNEQFF
.	TRBV7-3	TRBJ1-2	TRBD1	TGTGCCAGCAGCGAGGGACAGGGAGACTATGGCTACACCTTC	CASSEGQGDYGYTF
once	TRBV3-1/TRBV3-2	TRBJ2-1	.	TGTGCCAGCAGCCAAGAAGGGGCTGGGGATGAGCAGTTCTTC	CASSQEGAGDEQFF
.	TRBV19	TRBJ1-2	.	TGTGCCAGTAGTATAGCGGCTAACTATGGCTACACCTTC	CASSIAANYGYTF
.	TRBV24-1	TRBJ1-2	.	TGTGCCACCAGTGACCCGACAGGCCCCCCTAACTATGGCTACACCTTC	CATSDPTGPPNYGYTF
.	TRBV4-3	TRBJ1-5	.	TGCGCCAGCAGCCTAAGCAGGGTTCAGCCCCAGCATTTT	CASSLSRVQPQHF
few	TRBV7-9	TRBJ2-7	.	TGTGCCAGCAGCTTAGTGCGGGGCAGGCTCGACGAGCAGTACTTC	CASSLVRGRLDEQYF
.	TRBV6-5	TRBJ2-4	.	TGTGCCAGCAGATCGGTAGCCAAAAACATTCAGTACTTC	CASRSVAKNIQYF